One sample yielded the 17 T cell receptor beta chains listed below, sequenced in a study of blood T cell repertoires in COVID-19. The method was immunoSEQ multiplex PCR; TCRdb's version includes in-frame clones alone and lacks a portion of them. The top ten hold approximately 1.6% of the sample, which has more than 110,000 clones, around 80% seen once. The sample comprised PBMCs or T cells enriched from blood (not recorded which). Source of these receptors: a woman younger than 35 who had been exposed to COVID-19.

This clone was seen only once. The chain combines TRBV10-1 with TRBJ2-7; 14 bases fit TRBD2. Germline V gene sequence: CDR1 WNHNN, CDR2 SYGVQD (reference sequence). The CDR3 is made up of 15 amino acids. The junction had 4 bases not matched to a gene; V was cut back by 7 bases and J by 2 bases. CDR3 sequence: CASTGLAGGTYEQYF. DNA of the CDR3: TGCGCCAGCACCGGACTAGCGGGAGGTACCTACGAGCAGTACTTC.

In regard to this clone: Other DNA sequences in this specimen translate into the identical CDR3. The chain is built from TRBV7-3 and TRBJ1-1, with TRBD1 identical over 7 bases. Germline V lookup: CDR1 SGHTA, CDR2 FQGTGA. V lost 5 bases to trimming and J lost 1 base; unmatched junction nucleotides: 1. CDR3 length equals 13 residues. CDR3 loop: CASSRQGNTEAFF. The CDR3 nucleotides are TGTGCCAGCAGCCGACAGGGGAACACTGAAGCTTTCTTT.

A remark on this clone: At the DNA level, this CDR3 is encoded by other sequences in the same sample as well. The chain links TRBV5-1 to TRBJ2-1, with 9 bases that match TRBD1. Unmatched junction bases numbered 9, after V lost 4 bases and J lost 7 bases. Germline-derived CDR1 and CDR2 are SGHRS and YFSETQ. The CDR3 sequence is 15 residues long. The CDR3 DNA reads TGCGCCAGCAGCCAACCGGGACAGGGCGGAAATGAGCAGTTCTTC. Translated: CASSQPGQGGNEQFF.

The table lists this clone with a few counts. The CDR3 sequence: CATTLSGITTDTQYF. The CDR3 region has the DNA TGTGCCACCACTCTTAGCGGGATTACCACAGATACGCAGTATTTT. The rearrangement links TRBV7-3 to TRBJ2-3; 8 bases are a match to TRBD2. Germline V gene sequence: CDR1 SGHTA, CDR2 FQGTGA. The CDR3 runs 15 residues. The V gene end was trimmed by 10 bases and the J gene end by 2 bases; junction bases not matched to a gene: 11.

Written as DNA, the CDR3 is TGTGCCAGCAGCTTCTACAGGGGCGCCGGGGAGCTGTTTTTT. It is translated as CASSFYRGAGELFF. V and J are TRBV7-3 and TRBJ2-2, with TRBD1 identical over 7 bases. V gave up 3 bases and J gave up 6 bases; unmatched junction bases: 4. CDR3 length equals 14 residues. Germline CDR1 reads SGHTA; CDR2 reads FQGTGA.

The chain uses TRBV29-1 and TRBJ1-2, with 8 bases matching TRBD1. CDR1 is SQVTM and CDR2 is ANQGSEA in the germline V gene. Germline trimming cut 5 bases from V and 7 bases from J; bases unmatched to any gene: 12. This CDR3 contains 14 residues. The CDR3 DNA sequence: TGCAGCGTTCCCGAGAAGGACAGGGCTTTTGGCTACACCTTC. Amino acid sequence: CSVPEKDRAFGYTF.

This rearrangement joins TRBV2 to TRBJ2-1, with D perhaps TRBD1 (6 bases). This CDR3 has 14 amino acids. The germline CDR1 and CDR2 sequences are SNHLY and FYNNEI. The V end lost 8 bases, the J end lost 2 bases, and 13 bases lay between the germline ends. The CDR3 DNA is TGTGCCAGCCATACAGGGTTTACCTACAATGAGCAGTTCTTC. Its protein is CASHTGFTYNEQFF.

The chain is built from TRBV11-3 and TRBJ2-7, with TRBD2 identical over 13 bases. This CDR3 comprises 16 residues. The V gene end was trimmed by 1 base and the J gene end by 2 bases; junction bases not matched to a gene: 2. Germline V CDR1 and CDR2: SGHNT, YENEEA. The CDR3 DNA reads TGTGCCAGCAGCTTAGCTGGGACTAGCGGGACCTACGAGCAGTACTTC. Translated: CASSLAGTSGTYEQYF.

The genes are TRBV18 and TRBJ1-4, with 7 nucleotides matching TRBD1. J was trimmed by 5 bases and V by 3 bases; bases with no gene match: 6. Germline assignment: CDR1 KGHSH and CDR2 LQKENI. This CDR3 contains 15 residues. CDR3 coding DNA: TGTGCCAGCTCACCCTCAGACAGGGTAAATGAAAAACTGTTTTTT. It translates to CASSPSDRVNEKLFF.

The chain carries TRBV18 and TRBJ1-5, with 10 positions matching TRBD1. Germline CDR1 KGHSH, CDR2 LQKENI. This CDR3 region has 15 residues. With V trimmed by 5 bases and J by 3 bases, 4 bases remained unmatched. The CDR3 DNA follows: TGTGCCAGCTCAAGGACAGGGGGAATCAATCAGCCCCAGCATTTT. As protein: CASSRTGGINQPQHF.

This CDR3 is CASSEGRFYEQYF. CDR3 in DNA: TGTGCCAGCAGTGAGGGGCGCTTCTACGAGCAGTACTTC. V gene TRBV6-1 combines with J gene TRBJ2-7; possibly TRBD1 for D (5 bases). The CDR3 sequence is 13 residues long. Germline V lookup: CDR1 MNHNS, CDR2 SASEGT. The V end was cut by 3 bases, the J end by 3 bases, with 9 bases between.

The chain combines TRBV9 with TRBJ2-7, with 8 bases aligning to TRBD2. Trimming at V came to 0 bases and at J to 5 bases, leaving 13 bases not matched to a gene. Germline lookup yields CDR1 SGDLS and CDR2 YYNGEE. The CDR3 is 17 amino acids. CDR3 protein: CASSVDPSAGVRDEQYF. Written as DNA, the CDR3 is TGTGCCAGCAGCGTAGACCCCTCAGCGGGAGTTCGGGACGAGCAGTACTTC.

This clone has a handful of counts. The chain uses TRBV6-2 or TRBV6-3 and TRBJ2-7; 10 nucleotides agree with TRBD1. There are 15 residues in the CDR3. V gave up 5 bases and J gave up 6 bases; unmatched junction bases: 10. CDR1 is MNHEY, CDR2 SVGEGT, per germline. CDR3 sequence (DNA): TGTGCCAGCAGTACCACCGGGACAGGGGACGTCGAGCAGTACTTC. It yields the protein CASSTTGTGDVEQYF.

This clone has a handful of counts. This chain uses TRBV6-1 with TRBJ1-5; 9 bases are a match to TRBD1. Germline V gives CDR1 MNHNS, CDR2 SASEGT. V lost 0 bases to trimming and J lost 4 bases; unmatched junction nucleotides: 1. The CDR3 spans 15 residues. The CDR3 DNA sequence: TGTGCCAGCAGTGAAGCAGGGACAGGGAATCAGCCCCAGCATTTT. This encodes CASSEAGTGNQPQHF.

This clone has just a few counts. The gene calls are TRBV30 and TRBJ1-4; 7 bases align to TRBD1. CDR3 length equals 13 residues. The J segment lost 7 bases and the V segment lost 5 bases, leaving 7 bases of the junction unmatched. Germline CDR1 GTSNPN, CDR2 SVGIG (reference sequence). CDR3: CAWDRQGFEKLFF. In DNA, the CDR3 is TGTGCCTGGGACCGACAGGGCTTTGAAAAACTGTTTTTT.

The chain recombines TRBV7-8 with TRBJ2-7; TRBD1 matches at 12 bases. Germline V CDR1 and CDR2: SGHVS, FQNEAQ. CDR3 length equals 13 residues. Trimming at V came to 3 bases and at J to 9 bases, leaving 3 bases not matched to a gene. The CDR3 nucleotides read TGTGCCAGCAGCTTGGGACAGGGGGCCGGGCAGTACTTC. It encodes CASSLGQGAGQYF.

As DNA, the CDR3 is TGTGCCAGCAGGAGTAGCGGGACCCACGAGCAGTACTTC. It translates to CASRSSGTHEQYF. This rearrangement joins TRBV6-5 to TRBJ2-7; TRBD2 matches 8 bases. The trim removed 6 bases at V and 5 bases at J, leaving 6 bases unmatched. The CDR3 runs to 13 residues. Germline loops: CDR1 MNHEY, CDR2 SVGAGI.